Following are 23 T cell receptor beta chains from one sample sequenced in a study of shared clonotypes between healthy human individuals. The protocol was immunoSEQ multiplex PCR, while the TCRdb copy is restricted to in-frame clones and leaves out a portion. The data show 450,000 to 500,000 clones, with about 72% seen just once and about 12% held by the top ten. The sequencing input was PBMCs. Receptors were obtained from a woman aged 40 to 50 in good health. Some clones in this sample may be carry-over from other donors' samples.

The chain is built from TRBV11-2 and TRBJ1-4; D gene ambiguous. V lost 2 bases and J 10 bases, leaving 11 bases between the germline ends. The CDR3 loop spans 13 amino acids. CDR1 and CDR2 (germline): SGHAT, FQNNGV. CDR3 DNA sequence: TGTGCCAGCAGCTTACCGGGATCGGTAAAACTGTTTTTT. Translation gives CASSLPGSVKLFF.

The sample holds many counts of this clone. The rearrangement links TRBV2 to TRBJ2-7; 7 nucleotides agree with TRBD1. Germline CDR1 reads SNHLY; CDR2 reads FYNNEI. The CDR3 loop spans 18 amino acids. The ends lost 6 bases at V and 0 bases at J; junction bases unmatched: 17. The CDR3 region has the DNA TGTGCCAGCAGCGCACAGGGGATCAGTTTGCACCGCTCCTACGAGCAGTACTTC. Translated, it gives CASSAQGISLHRSYEQYF.

This clone was recorded once. The V and J genes are TRBV11-2 and TRBJ2-7; D is unclear. The CDR3 length is 13 residues. The ends were cut back, 1 base at V and 6 bases at J, with 10 bases in the middle. From germline, CDR1 is SGHAT and CDR2 FQNNGV. In nucleotides, the CDR3 is TGTGCCAGCAGCTTAGTGGCTGCTAGCGAGCAGTACTTC. Amino acids: CASSLVAASEQYF.

The CDR3 bases are TGTGCCAGCAGCCCGCGACTAGCGGGAGACATTAGGTACAATGAGCAGTTCTTC. Translating gives CASSPRLAGDIRYNEQFF. The chain uses TRBV7-9 and TRBJ2-1, with 12 bases matching TRBD2. This CDR3 is built from 18 residues. Per germline, CDR1 SEHNR and CDR2 FQNEAQ (reference sequence). V dropped 5 bases and J dropped 4; count of bases not matched to a gene: 12.

This clone was seen a handful of times. The chain employs TRBV5-6 and TRBJ2-7; 15 bases are a match to TRBD2. CDR1 is SGHDT and CDR2 is YYEEEE in the germline V gene. V was pared by 2 bases and J by 6 bases, with 6 bases of the junction left unmatched. The CDR3 extends over 16 amino acids. The CDR3 sequence is CASSFGGLAGGGEQYF. The CDR3 DNA reads as TGTGCCAGCAGCTTCGGGGGACTAGCGGGAGGAGGCGAGCAGTACTTC.

This clone was counted only a few times. Additional DNA sequences in this sample encode the identical CDR3. The CDR3 coding sequence is TGTGCCAGCAGCGCATCCTACGAGCAGTACTTC. Protein: CASSASYEQYF. V usage is TRBV7-8 and J usage is TRBJ2-7; no reliable D call. The CDR3 spans 11 residues. Germline lookup yields CDR1 SGHVS and CDR2 FQNEAQ. The V gene lost 5 bases and the J gene lost 1 base, with 3 bases spanning the gap.

The chain recombines TRBV18 with TRBJ2-1; D gene ambiguous. V lost 3 bases, J lost 7 bases, and 7 bases lay in between. This CDR3 comprises 12 residues. Germline V gene sequence: CDR1 KGHSH, CDR2 LQKENI. Here the CDR3 DNA reads TGTGCCAGCTCACCGCCCATGAATGAGCAGTTCTTC. This codes for CASSPPMNEQFF.

The chain couples TRBV20-1 to TRBJ1-2, with a possible D match to TRBD1 (5 bases). The germline V gene encodes CDR1 DFQATT and CDR2 SNEGSKA (reference sequence). V lost 3 bases and J 6 bases, leaving 8 bases between the germline ends. The CDR3 is made up of 11 amino acids. This CDR3 reads CSARGEHGYTF. CDR3 in DNA: TGCAGTGCTAGGGGGGAGCATGGCTACACCTTC.

This chain joins TRBV4-3 and TRBJ2-7; the D is unclear. Trimming removed 0 bases from V and 1 base from J, with 19 bases in between. Germline-derived CDR1 and CDR2 are LGHNA and YSLEER. This CDR3 has 18 amino acids. The CDR3 nucleotides are TGCGCCAGCAGCCAAGATATCGGCCGATTTGGGGTTTCCTACGAGCAGTACTTC. Translating gives CASSQDIGRFGVSYEQYF.

The genes are TRBV27 and TRBJ2-7; 10 bases align to TRBD1. Germline trimming cut 2 bases from V and 4 bases from J; bases unmatched to any gene: 5. The V gene's germline CDR1 is MNHEY and CDR2 SMNVEV (reference sequence). The CDR3 loop spans 15 amino acids. The CDR3 DNA sequence: TGTGCCAGCAGTTTACAGGGACAGGGGTGGTACGAGCAGTACTTC. This codes for CASSLQGQGWYEQYF.

The count of this clone is one. The gene calls are TRBV2 and TRBJ2-1, with 9 bases aligning to TRBD2. Trimming took 4 bases from V and 5 from J; bases not matched to a gene: 6. The CDR3 is 15 residues long. Germline values: CDR1 SNHLY, CDR2 FYNNEI. CDR3 amino acids: CASSGRLAGNNEQFF. In DNA, the CDR3 is TGTGCCAGCAGTGGGAGGCTAGCGGGGAACAATGAGCAGTTCTTC. The entire variable domain, with the rest obtained from reference TRBV2 and TRBJ2-1, is as follows: EPEVTQTPSHQVTQMGQEVILRCVPISNHLYFYWYRQILGQKVEFLVSFYNNEISEKSEIFDDQFSVERPDGSNFTLKIRSTKLEDSAMYFCASSGRLAGNNEQFFGPGTRLTVL.

This clone was seen just once. V and J are TRBV27 and TRBJ2-7, with D possibly TRBD1 on 6 matching bases. V was clipped by 4 bases and J by 3 bases, with 13 bases between them. The germline V gene has CDR1 MNHEY and CDR2 SMNVEV (reference sequence). This CDR3 is 14 amino acids long. The CDR3 spells CASSSTKGGYEQYF. CDR3 sequence (DNA): TGTGCCAGCAGTTCGACGAAAGGGGGCTACGAGCAGTACTTC.

The V call is TRBV4-2, the J call TRBJ2-1, with 12 bases lining up with TRBD2. CDR1 and CDR2 from the germline V gene are LGHNA and YNFKEQ. V shed 0 bases and J 9 bases; nucleotides not matched to a gene: 6. The CDR3 consists of 16 residues. The CDR3 DNA is TGTGCCAGCAGCCAAGATCCTAGCGGGAGGGAGGGTGAGCAGTTCTTC. It yields the protein CASSQDPSGREGEQFF.

The chain links TRBV5-5 to TRBJ2-1; 7 bases align to TRBD1. CDR3 size: 15 residues. The germline CDR1 and CDR2 sequences are SGHKS and YYEKEE (reference sequence). V was pared by 5 bases and J by 0 bases, with 5 bases of the junction left unmatched. The CDR3 region is CASRGTANSYNEQFF. CDR3 nucleotides: TGTGCCAGCAGGGGGACAGCCAACTCCTACAATGAGCAGTTCTTC.

The V call is TRBV28, the J call TRBJ1-5, with TRBD1 as a possible D gene (5 bases). The germline CDR1 and CDR2 sequences are MDHEN and SYDVKM. Deletions cut 3 bases from V and 3 bases from J, with 9 bases between. The CDR3 runs to 14 residues. The CDR3 loop reads CASSFLGDNQPQHF. The CDR3 DNA reads as TGTGCCAGCAGTTTCCTAGGGGACAATCAGCCCCAGCATTTT.

This clone was seen more than once but under ten times. The genes are TRBV9 and TRBJ2-1; D remains ambiguous. Germline lookup yields CDR1 SGDLS and CDR2 YYNGEE. CDR3 length: 16 residues. V shed 2 bases and J shed 0 bases, with 12 bases lying between them. CDR3 nucleotide sequence: TGTGCCAGCAGCGTCCTTGGTGACATCTCCTACAATGAGCAGTTCTTC. It is translated as CASSVLGDISYNEQFF. Based on the CDR3 plus reference TRBV9 and TRBJ2-1, the full variable domain is DSGVTQTPKHLITATGQRVTLRCSPRSGDLSVYWYQQSLDQGLQFLIQYYNGEERAKGNILERFSAQQFPDLHSELNLSSLELGDSALYFCASSVLGDISYNEQFFGPGTRLTVL.

The chain couples TRBV27 to TRBJ2-7; 14 bases are shared with TRBD2. The germline V gene encodes CDR1 MNHEY and CDR2 SMNVEV (reference sequence). This CDR3 contains 15 residues. V lost 6 bases and J lost 6; bases outside the gene matches: 7. The DNA of the CDR3 is TGTGCCAGCAGCCCCGGGACTAGCGGGAGAGGCGAGCAGTACTTC. Translation gives CASSPGTSGRGEQYF.

This clone has ten or more counts. The chain combines TRBV5-1 with TRBJ2-5, with 8 bases that match TRBD2. The length of the CDR3 is 15 residues. Germline CDR1 is SGHRS and CDR2 is YFSETQ. V dropped 0 bases and J dropped 5; count of bases not matched to a gene: 6. In DNA form, the CDR3 reads TGCGCCAGCAGCTTGGATGGGACGGGAGGGGAGACCCAGTACTTC. Translation gives CASSLDGTGGETQYF.

The J gene is TRBJ1-1, the V gene TRBV19; D call uncertain. In germline, CDR1 is LNHDA, CDR2 SQIVND (reference sequence). V was clipped by 1 base and J by 7 bases, with 7 bases between them. This CDR3 spans 12 amino acids. CDR3 sequence: CASSIGPGEAFF. Here the CDR3 DNA reads TGTGCCAGTAGTATAGGGCCAGGTGAAGCTTTCTTT.

The chain couples TRBV15 to TRBJ2-5; 12 positions match TRBD1. The trim removed 4 bases at V and 5 bases at J, leaving 5 bases unmatched. The CDR3 is 15 residues long. CDR1 and CDR2 from the germline V gene are LNHNV and YYDKDF (reference sequence). CDR3 region: CATSKGQGAEETQYF. The CDR3 coding sequence is TGTGCCACCAGCAAGGGACAGGGGGCAGAGGAGACCCAGTACTTC.

The V gene is TRBV27, the J gene TRBJ1-5, with D possibly TRBD1 on 6 matching bases. Trimming took 2 bases from V and 1 from J, leaving 12 bases between them. The CDR3 loop spans 16 amino acids. The germline CDR1 and CDR2 sequences are MNHEY and SMNVEV (reference sequence). CDR3 nucleotides: TGTGCCAGCAGTTTACTGGGGGCTGGCAGCAATCAGCCCCAGCATTTT. Its protein is CASSLLGAGSNQPQHF.

The V gene is TRBV11-3, the J gene TRBJ2-7; tentatively, D is TRBD1 (5 bases). The CDR3 covers 12 residues. Deletions cut 6 bases from V and 5 bases from J, with 11 bases between. From germline, CDR1 is SGHNT and CDR2 YENEEA. CDR3 protein: CASSHRFDEQYF. CDR3 nucleotide sequence: TGTGCCAGCAGTCACAGGTTCGACGAGCAGTACTTC.

The V call is TRBV28, the J call TRBJ2-1, with D possibly being TRBD2 (6 bases). Trimming took off 7 bases at V and 3 bases at J, with 19 bases between the two ends. The CDR3 has 16 amino acids. Looked up from germline, CDR1 is MDHEN and CDR2 is SYDVKM. The CDR3 nucleotides read TGTGCCAGCACCCCTCACCGCGGCGGGATCTACAATGAGCAGTTCTTC. Protein: CASTPHRGGIYNEQFF.